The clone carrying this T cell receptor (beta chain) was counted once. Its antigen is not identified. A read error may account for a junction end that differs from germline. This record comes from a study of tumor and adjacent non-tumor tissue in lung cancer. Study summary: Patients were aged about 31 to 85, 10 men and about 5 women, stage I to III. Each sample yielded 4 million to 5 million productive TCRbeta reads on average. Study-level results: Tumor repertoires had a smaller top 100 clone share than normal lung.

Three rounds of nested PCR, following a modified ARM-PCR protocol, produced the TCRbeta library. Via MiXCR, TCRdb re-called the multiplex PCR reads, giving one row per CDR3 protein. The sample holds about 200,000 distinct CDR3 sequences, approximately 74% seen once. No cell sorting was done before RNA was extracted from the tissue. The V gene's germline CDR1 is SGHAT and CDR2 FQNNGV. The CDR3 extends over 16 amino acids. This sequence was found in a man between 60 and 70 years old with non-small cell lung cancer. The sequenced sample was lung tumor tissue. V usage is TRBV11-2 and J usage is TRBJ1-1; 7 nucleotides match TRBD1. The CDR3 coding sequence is TGTGCCAGTAGCTTAAATCAAGGGGGCCTGAACACTGAAGCTTTCTTT. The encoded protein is CASSLNQGGLNTEAFF.